This T cell receptor beta chain was retrieved from a study of blood T cell repertoires in COVID-19. Study overall: T cells, B-cell-depleted T cells, or PBMCs supplied cDNA or gDNA.

Measured with immunoSEQ multiplex PCR; TCRdb has only the in-frame clones, and not every one. The sample lists around 220,000 clones; more than 75% were seen once. The CDR3 extends over 13 amino acids. The germline V and J ends were trimmed by 5 bases and 6 bases, with 11 bases remaining between them. Specimen: peripheral blood. The chain is built from TRBV12-3 or TRBV12-4 and TRBJ1-5; no clear D gene. The source of this sequence is a woman of 80 years or more with COVID-19, enrolled during active disease. The CDR3 DNA sequence: TGTGCCAGCAGTCCTCTCTTAGCTCAGCCCCAGCATTTT. Amino acids: CASSPLLAQPQHF.